This T cell receptor beta chain was captured by sequencing in a study of beta chain features in type 1 diabetes. At the level of the study: Healthy donors, compared against patients, showed similar age, gender and cell yields.

This clone was counted between two and nine times. V lost 3 bases to trimming and J lost 1 base, with 10 bases between them. CDR3 length: 14 amino acids. Germline V lookup: CDR1 MGHDK, CDR2 SYGVNS. Expressed TCRB transcripts were sequenced because the isolated RNA had all been reverse transcribed beforehand. Reads from naive, central memory and regulatory T cell samples averaged around 3.5 million. Only in-frame clones appear in the TCRdb table, and some are missing; sequencing was by immunoSEQ multiplex PCR. This table has 300,000 to 450,000 clones, around 12% appearing once. The sample taken for sequencing was naive CD4+ T cells from blood. This clonotype was sampled from a man in his late teens or twenties in good health. The V gene is TRBV25-1, the J gene TRBJ2-7; TRBD2 might be the D (5 bases). In DNA, the CDR3 is TGTGCCAGCAGTGAGAACGGGGTTTCCTACGAGCAGTACTTC. Translating gives CASSENGVSYEQYF.